This T cell receptor beta chain was identified in a study of cytomegalovirus exposure and HLA in healthy donors. The primer mix had 60 Vbeta and 13 Jbeta primers. Produced via immunoSEQ multiplex PCR; TCRdb's table is partial and in-frame only. The sample lists about 180,000 clones; 81% were seen once. From germline, CDR1 is LGHNA and CDR2 YNFKEQ. With 0 bases removed from V and 1 base from J, the gap between germline ends came to 12 bases. The CDR3 totals 16 residues. The specimen sequenced was PBMCs. This sequence joins TRBV4-2 and TRBJ2-5; D may be TRBD1 (5 bases). This receptor was obtained from a woman in her late teens or twenties in good health and CMV-seropositive. In nucleotides, the CDR3 is TGTGCCAGCAGCCAAGAAAGGGGTAAGGGCCAAGAGACCCAGTACTTC. This translates into CASSQERGKGQETQYF.